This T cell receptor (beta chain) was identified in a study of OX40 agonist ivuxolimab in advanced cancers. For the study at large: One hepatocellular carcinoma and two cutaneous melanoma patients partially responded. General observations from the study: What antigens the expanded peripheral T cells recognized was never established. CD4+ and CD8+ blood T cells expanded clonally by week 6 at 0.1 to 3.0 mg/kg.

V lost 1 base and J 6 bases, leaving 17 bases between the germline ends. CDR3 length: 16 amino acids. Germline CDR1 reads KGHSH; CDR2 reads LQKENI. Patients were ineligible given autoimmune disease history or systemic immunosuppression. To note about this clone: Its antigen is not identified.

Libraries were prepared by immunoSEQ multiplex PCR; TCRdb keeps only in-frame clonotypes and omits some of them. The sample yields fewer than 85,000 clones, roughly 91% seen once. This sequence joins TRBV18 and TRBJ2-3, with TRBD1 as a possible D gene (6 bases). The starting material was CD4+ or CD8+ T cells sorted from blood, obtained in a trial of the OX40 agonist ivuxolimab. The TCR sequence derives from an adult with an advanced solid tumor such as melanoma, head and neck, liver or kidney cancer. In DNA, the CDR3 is TGTGCCAGCTCACCACTCGGGCAGGGGACGAAGGATACGCAGTATTTT. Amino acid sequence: CASSPLGQGTKDTQYF. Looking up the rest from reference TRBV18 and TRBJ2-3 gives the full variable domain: NAGVMQNPRHLVRRRGQEARLRCSPMKGHSHVYWYRQLPEEGLKFMVYLQKENIIDESGMPKERFSAEFPKEGPSILRIQQVVRGDSAAYFCASSPLGQGTKDTQYFGPGTRLTVL.